This TCR beta chain comes out of a study of OX40 agonist ivuxolimab in advanced cancers. Whole-study context: Cohort: roughly 80% men, mean age approximately 64, aged roughly 20 to 79.

Data came from immunoSEQ multiplex PCR; TCRdb stores just in-frame clones and leaves some out. The data show about 100,000 clones, around 89% seen once. Regarding the study as a whole: Clonal expansion by week 6 occurred in CD4+ and CD8+ blood T cells (at 0.1 to 3.0 mg/kg). No antigen was identified for the clonally expanded peripheral T cells.

V was trimmed by 3 bases and J by 0 bases, leaving 15 bases between them. CDR1 SGHTA and CDR2 FQGNSA come from the germline V gene. The CDR3 consists of 17 residues. A remark on this clone: The antigen is unknown.

The sample was CD4+ or CD8+ T cells sorted from blood, taken in a trial of the OX40 agonist ivuxolimab. The clonotype originates from an adult with an advanced solid tumor such as melanoma, head and neck, liver or kidney cancer. J is TRBJ2-1 and V is TRBV7-2; weak D call: TRBD2 (6 bases). Here the CDR3 DNA reads TGTGCCAGCAGCTTTCCGTTGGTCGGGGGCTCCTACAATGAGCAGTTCTTC. It translates to CASSFPLVGGSYNEQFF.